The 10 T cell receptor beta chains listed next were all sequenced from one sample in a study of T cell repertoires in cytomegalovirus infection. TCRdb ran MiXCR on the reads and lists one entry per CDR3 protein. The sample lists about 830,000 distinct CDR3 sequences, about 33% seen once, with around an eighth in the top ten. Antigen specificity for these receptors is unknown. Sequencing was performed on cultured CD8+ T cells from PBMCs, taken from culture after CMV antigen stimulation. The source is a human donor in good health (CMV status not recorded). Some clones in this sample may be carry-over from other donors' samples.

Only a few counts were recorded for this clonotype. V is TRBV7-9 and J is TRBJ2-7; a weak D match, TRBD2 (6 bases). CDR3 length equals 16 residues. Germline CDR1 SEHNR, CDR2 FQNEAQ (reference sequence). V was clipped by 5 bases and J by 2 bases, with 19 bases between them. The CDR3 protein is CASSLPTVAVTYEQYF. The CDR3 DNA sequence: TGTGCCAGCAGCCTTCCCACGGTAGCGGTTACCTACGAGCAGTACTTC.

V gene TRBV4-1 combines with J gene TRBJ2-3; D is uncertain. Germline lookup yields CDR1 MGHRA and CDR2 YSYEKL. CDR3 size: 15 residues. Trimming stripped 4 bases from V and 3 bases from J, with 14 bases between. The CDR3 spells CASSPGPSGTDTQYF. CDR3 DNA sequence: TGCGCCAGCAGCCCCGGACCATCTGGGACAGATACGCAGTATTTT.

V usage is TRBV20-1 and J usage is TRBJ2-5; D remains unclear. The germline CDR1 and CDR2 sequences are DFQATT and SNEGSKA (reference sequence). The CDR3 extends over 12 amino acids. V gave up 2 bases and J gave up 1 base, with 5 bases separating them. The CDR3 DNA reads TGCAGTGCTAGAAACAGCCAAGAGACCCAGTACTTC. Amino acids: CSARNSQETQYF.

The CDR3 DNA reads TGTGCCAGCAGCATTTCCTGGGGAGGGAAGAACACTGAAGCTTTCTTT. Translating it yields CASSISWGGKNTEAFF. This chain connects TRBV7-4 to TRBJ1-1, with D hard to call. Germline assignment: CDR1 SGHVT and CDR2 SQSDAQ. V was cut by 5 bases and J by 1 base, with 17 bases left in between. This CDR3 is 16 amino acids long.

This clonotype has a handful of counts. The rearrangement joins TRBV12-3 or TRBV12-4 to TRBJ1-2, with a tentative D call TRBD1 (5 bases). Trimming shortened V by 3 bases and J by 4 bases, and 18 bases separated the two germline ends. The CDR3 has 16 amino acids. The CDR3: CASSFTPQGTSYGYTF. The CDR3, as DNA: TGTGCCAGCAGTTTTACACCTCAGGGAACCAGCTATGGCTACACCTTC.

About this clonotype itself: This may arise from a read error, as a much more abundant clone is one base away. The chain couples TRBV5-6 to TRBJ1-2; 7 bases map to TRBD1. There are 16 residues in the CDR3. In germline, CDR1 is SGHDT, CDR2 YYEEEE. J lost 6 bases, V lost 3 bases, and 14 bases had no gene match. CDR3 amino acids: CASSSGGDSLFHGYTF. DNA of the CDR3: TGTGCCAGCAGCTCGGGGGGGGACAGCCTATTCCATGGCTACACCTTC.

CDR3 sequence (DNA): TGTGCCAGCAGTGAAGTCCTAGCTTACGAGCAGTACGTC. This gives the protein CASSEVLAYEQYV. This rearrangement joins TRBV6-1 to TRBJ2-7; possibly TRBD2 for D (5 bases). Trimming stripped 1 base from V and 4 bases from J, with 8 bases between. Germline V gene sequence: CDR1 MNHNS, CDR2 SASEGT. CDR3 size: 13 residues.

This clonotype was detected many times. V usage is TRBV12-3 or TRBV12-4 and J usage is TRBJ1-2; D is undetermined. V was trimmed by 3 bases and J by 3 bases, leaving 8 bases between them. CDR3 length: 13 residues. CDR3 nucleotides: TGTGCCAGCAGTTTGAGGGCGGACTATGGCTACACCTTC. It yields the protein CASSLRADYGYTF.

This chain connects TRBV6-6 to TRBJ2-3; 15 bases are a match to TRBD2. Germline CDR1 MNHNY, CDR2 SVGAGI (reference sequence). V gave up 5 bases and J gave up 2 bases; unmatched junction bases: 8. CDR3 length: 18 residues. CDR3 sequence reads: CASSSPGLAGGDTDTQYF. CDR3 DNA: TGTGCCAGCAGTAGCCCGGGACTAGCGGGGGGAGACACAGATACGCAGTATTTT.

This clonotype appeared a single time. This sequence joins TRBV6-6 and TRBJ1-4, with a tentative D call TRBD1 (5 bases). Trimming removed 5 bases at V and 8 bases at J, with 15 bases between. There are 14 residues in the CDR3. Germline CDR1 reads MNHNY; CDR2 reads SVGAGI (reference sequence). The DNA for the CDR3 is TGTGCCAGCAGTCCAGGGCGGCGGAGGGAAAAACTGTTTTTT. Its protein is CASSPGRRREKLFF.